This T cell receptor (beta chain) was captured in a study of shared clonotypes between healthy human individuals. Overall study: A few men and two women, aged 18 to 49, were donors. Study results and caveats: Several donors shared 4.5% to 6.5% of their naive CD4 clonotypes.

The sorted-subset replicate PCRs were given around 0.2 ug DNA, which is approximately 30,000 T cell genomes. As originally analysed: As immunoSEQ supplied junction-only sequences (without quality scores), filtering differed. The method was immunoSEQ multiplex PCR; TCRdb's version includes in-frame clones alone and lacks a portion of them. The V and J calls and the clone size are those of that table, but D and trimming were determined from the DNA. This table has 550,000 to 600,000 clones, 95% to 98% appearing once. Notes on this clone: Its target is unknown.

As defined, naive CD8 cells were CD45RO-negative and positively selected for CCR7, with terminally differentiated effector memory CD45RA+ cells excluded. Sequencing input: naive CD8+ T cells sorted from blood. The TCR comes from a man aged 30-40 years in good health.

The CDR3 DNA is TGTGCCAGCAGCCCCCGGACGCCCGAGCAGTACTTC. This encodes CASSPRTPEQYF. The V call is TRBV11-2, the J call TRBJ2-7; D not certain. The CDR3 totals 12 residues. Looked up from germline, CDR1 is SGHAT and CDR2 is FQNNGV. The ends were cut back, 5 bases at V and 6 bases at J, with 11 bases in the middle.